This TCR beta chain was sequenced during a study of blood T cell repertoires in COVID-19. This CDR3 has 14 residues. Germline V lookup: CDR1 MGHRA, CDR2 YSYEKL. V lost 4 bases and J 6 bases, leaving 10 bases between the germline ends. Profiled with immunoSEQ multiplex PCR; TCRdb holds only in-frame clones, not every one. Of under 350,000 clones detected, 70% to 90% appear once; the ten largest clones hold roughly 4%. Participant reports of clinical history set cohort assignment. The TCR originated in a woman aged 40 to 49 with acute COVID-19. The chain links TRBV4-1 to TRBJ1-6; weak D call: TRBD1 (6 bases). Sequencing input: PBMCs or T cells enriched from blood (not recorded which). The CDR3 loop reads CASSPTGINSPLHF. The CDR3 coding sequence is TGCGCCAGCAGCCCAACAGGGATTAATTCACCCCTCCACTTT.